Below are 28 T cell receptor beta chains sequenced from a single sample in a study of CD8+ T cells in alopecia areata. Reverse transcription of extracted RNA yielded cDNA, which provided the sequencing template. Assay used: immunoSEQ multiplex PCR; TCRdb lists only in-frame clones, some missing. This table holds fewer than 150,000 clones, roughly 58% found once. This specimen was CD4+ T cells sorted from blood, taken at week 0. These receptors all come from a human donor with alopecia areata.

The V call is TRBV5-1, the J call TRBJ2-2; 7 nucleotides match TRBD1. Looked up from germline, CDR1 is SGHRS and CDR2 is YFSETQ. The CDR3 runs 19 residues. With V trimmed by 0 bases and J by 7 bases, 18 bases remained unmatched. The CDR3 is CASSLGVGGPLQRSGELFF. CDR3 coding DNA: TGCGCCAGCAGCTTGGGCGTAGGGGGCCCCTTGCAGAGGAGCGGGGAGCTGTTTTTT.

The chain couples TRBV7-9 to TRBJ2-7, with 8 nucleotides matching TRBD2. CDR1 and CDR2 from the germline V gene are SEHNR and FQNEAQ (reference sequence). Losses at the gene ends were 3 bases for V and 6 bases for J; bases not matched to a gene: 4. The CDR3 runs 13 residues. CDR3 residues: CASSLTSDGEQYF. CDR3 coding DNA: TGTGCCAGCAGCTTGACTAGCGACGGCGAGCAGTACTTC.

The V gene is TRBV27, the J gene TRBJ1-4, with D maybe TRBD1 (5 bases). Germline lookup yields CDR1 MNHEY and CDR2 SMNVEV (reference sequence). The CDR3 runs to 14 residues. Trimming took off 4 bases at V and 2 bases at J, with 8 bases between the two ends. CDR3 nucleotide sequence: TGTGCCAGCAGTTCCGCAGGGACTAATGAAAAACTGTTTTTT. Amino acids: CASSSAGTNEKLFF. Using reference TRBV27 and TRBJ1-4 for the parts outside the CDR3, the full variable domain is EAQVTQNPRYLITVTGKKLTVTCSQNMNHEYMSWYRQDPGLGLRQIYYSMNVEVTDKGDVPEGYKVSRKEKRNFPLILESPSPNQTSLYFCASSSAGTNEKLFFGSGTQLSVL.

The V gene is TRBV10-3, the J gene TRBJ1-4; tentatively, D is TRBD1 (6 bases). Germline CDR1 and CDR2: ENHRY and SYGVKD. V shed 4 bases and J shed 0 bases, with 12 bases lying between them. The CDR3 consists of 16 residues. The chain's CDR3 is CAISGGQTTTNEKLFF. The CDR3 DNA is TGTGCCATCAGTGGCGGACAGACCACAACTAATGAAAAACTGTTTTTT.

This chain links TRBV7-2 with TRBJ2-2, with 11 nucleotides matching TRBD2. Germline V CDR1 and CDR2: SGHTA, FQGNSA. With V trimmed by 0 bases and J by 6 bases, 0 bases remained unmatched. The CDR3 runs to 15 residues. The CDR3 sequence: CASSLASGRAGELFF. In nucleotides, the CDR3 is TGTGCCAGCAGCTTAGCTAGCGGGAGGGCCGGGGAGCTGTTTTTT.

This clone was found a few times. The CDR3 region has the DNA TGTGCCATCAGCCCCGGGACGGCCCTCACAGATACGCAGTATTTT. It yields the protein CAISPGTALTDTQYF. This chain connects TRBV10-3 to TRBJ2-3; tentatively, D is TRBD1 or TRBD2 (5 bases each). Between the trimmed V and J ends, which lost 6 bases and 2 bases, there was a span of 15 bases. Germline V lookup: CDR1 ENHRY, CDR2 SYGVKD. The CDR3 contains 15 residues.

This rearrangement joins TRBV30 to TRBJ1-4, with TRBD1 matching 7 bases. CDR1 is GTSNPN, CDR2 SVGIG, per germline (reference sequence). The J segment lost 6 bases and the V segment lost 5 bases, leaving 0 bases of the junction unmatched. The CDR3 has 11 residues. CDR3 sequence (DNA): TGTGCCTGGGGGACAGATGAAAAACTGTTTTTT. Encoded protein: CAWGTDEKLFF.

This clone was seen a handful of times. The V call is TRBV19, the J call TRBJ2-1; D call uncertain. V lost 3 bases and J lost 2, with 2 bases in between. CDR3 size: 12 residues. Germline CDR1 LNHDA, CDR2 SQIVND (reference sequence). The CDR3 here is CASSMTYNEQFF. DNA for the CDR3: TGTGCCAGTAGTATGACCTACAATGAGCAGTTCTTC.

The V call is TRBV5-6, the J call TRBJ2-2, with 15 bases matching TRBD2. The CDR3 runs 18 residues. V was pared by 4 bases and J by 4 bases, with 8 bases of the junction left unmatched. From germline, CDR1 is SGHDT and CDR2 YYEEEE. This CDR3 is CASSTPGLAGGTTGELFF. CDR3 in DNA: TGTGCCAGCAGCACCCCGGGACTAGCGGGAGGAACCACCGGGGAGCTGTTTTTT.

The chain has TRBV25-1 and TRBJ2-2, with TRBD2 matching over 8 bases. This CDR3 is 14 amino acids long. Germline CDR1 is MGHDK and CDR2 is SYGVNS. Trimming at V came to 3 bases and at J to 7 bases, leaving 4 bases not matched to a gene. CDR3 coding DNA: TGTGCCAGCAGTGAGCGGGGGGCTGGCGGGGAGCTGTTTTTT. This sequence encodes CASSERGAGGELFF.

This chain links TRBV6-6 with TRBJ1-2; possible D gene TRBD1, 6 bases. CDR3 length: 14 amino acids. V dropped 0 bases and J dropped 1 base, with 6 bases sitting between them. CDR1 is MNHNY, CDR2 SVGAGI, per germline (reference sequence). The CDR3 sequence: CASSYSDSNYGYTF. In DNA, the CDR3 is TGTGCCAGCAGTTACTCGGACAGTAACTATGGCTACACCTTC.

The chain combines TRBV7-2 with TRBJ1-1, with D perhaps TRBD1 (5 bases). This CDR3 has 15 amino acids. CDR1 and CDR2 (germline): SGHTA, FQGNSA. Trimming pared 1 base from V and 2 bases from J, leaving 11 bases between. This chain's CDR3 is CASSLESGRNTEAFF. In nucleotides, the CDR3 is TGTGCCAGCAGCTTAGAATCAGGGCGCAACACTGAAGCTTTCTTT.

The chain uses TRBV5-1 and TRBJ1-2; the D gene is possibly TRBD1 (5 bases). With 0 bases removed from V and 4 bases from J, the gap between germline ends came to 10 bases. The CDR3 contains 14 residues. CDR1 and CDR2 from the germline V gene are SGHRS and YFSETQ. DNA of the CDR3: TGCGCCAGCAGCTTGGCTGGGGCCCGCTATGGCTACACCTTC. Translated: CASSLAGARYGYTF.

The J gene is TRBJ2-7, the V gene TRBV10-3, with unresolved D. Trimming stripped 3 bases from V and 3 bases from J, with 9 bases between. Per the germline V gene, CDR1 is ENHRY and CDR2 is SYGVKD. This CDR3 has 13 amino acids. The DNA of the CDR3 is TGTGCCATCAGTGACCGGTCCCTCTACGAGCAGTACTTC. As protein: CAISDRSLYEQYF.

This clone was seen only a few times. This chain uses TRBV28 with TRBJ2-5; either TRBD1 or TRBD2 may supply D (6 bases each). V lost 1 base and J 6 bases, leaving 15 bases between the germline ends. The CDR3 has 15 residues. Germline CDR1 MDHEN, CDR2 SYDVKM. The CDR3 DNA reads as TGTGCCAGCAGTTTATCGGGGGCGAGGACGAAGACCCAGTACTTC. It translates to CASSLSGARTKTQYF.

CDR3 protein: CASSLGTGDLAKNIQYF. The CDR3 DNA is TGCGCCAGCAGCCTCGGGACAGGGGATCTAGCCAAAAACATTCAGTACTTC. The chain has TRBV5-1 and TRBJ2-4; 10 bases are a match to TRBD1. Trimming removed 4 bases from V and 0 bases from J; junction bases left unmatched: 7. Per the germline V gene, CDR1 is SGHRS and CDR2 is YFSETQ. The CDR3 loop spans 17 amino acids.

This clone was found once. The chain combines TRBV7-2 with TRBJ1-3; perhaps TRBD1 as D (5 bases). The V end lost 4 bases, the J end lost 6 bases, and 13 bases lay between the germline ends. Per the germline V gene, CDR1 is SGHTA and CDR2 is FQGNSA. The CDR3 contains 14 residues. The CDR3 DNA reads TGTGCCAGCAGCTCTCGGACAAGGATAAACACCATATATTTT. It translates to CASSSRTRINTIYF.

The DNA for the CDR3 is TGTGCCAGCAGCGTATTTCCGGAGGGGACAGATACGCAGTATTTT. Translation: CASSVFPEGTDTQYF. The chain has TRBV9 and TRBJ2-3; D might be TRBD2 (6 bases). This CDR3 comprises 15 residues. Germline assignment: CDR1 SGDLS and CDR2 YYNGEE. V was cut by 1 base and J by 3 bases, with 12 bases left in between.

The chain uses TRBV9 and TRBJ1-1, with a weak D call TRBD1 (5 bases). CDR3 size: 17 residues. Trimming pared 0 bases from V and 1 base from J, leaving 16 bases between. Germline CDR1 SGDLS, CDR2 YYNGEE. The CDR3 nucleotides read TGTGCCAGCAGCGTAGACGAGGGACCGCTCCAGAACACTGAAGCTTTCTTT. Its protein is CASSVDEGPLQNTEAFF.

The chain employs TRBV29-1 and TRBJ2-7, with D maybe TRBD2 (5 bases). Trimming cost V 6 bases and J 0 bases, with 9 bases left between them. The CDR3 is made up of 12 amino acids. Per the germline V gene, CDR1 is SQVTM and CDR2 is ANQGSEA. Here the CDR3 DNA reads TGCAGCGTAGGACGGGACTCCTACGAGCAGTACTTC. Amino acid sequence: CSVGRDSYEQYF.

The chain has TRBV30 and TRBJ2-7; 8 nucleotides line up with TRBD2. The CDR3 has 15 residues. Trimming removed 0 bases from V and 6 bases from J; junction bases left unmatched: 10. Germline values: CDR1 GTSNPN, CDR2 SVGIG (reference sequence). CDR3 DNA: TGTGCCTGGAGTGTGGGACTAGGCTCTGCGTTCGAGCAGTACTTC. Translating it yields CAWSVGLGSAFEQYF.

The sample holds one count of this clone. The J gene is TRBJ2-7, the V gene TRBV19; tentatively, D is TRBD1 (5 bases). V was trimmed by 3 bases and J by 0 bases, leaving 9 bases between them. Germline CDR1 reads LNHDA; CDR2 reads SQIVND (reference sequence). This CDR3 is built from 14 residues. DNA of the CDR3: TGTGCCAGTAGTATTCTAGGGGTCTCCTACGAGCAGTACTTC. It yields the protein CASSILGVSYEQYF.

The genes are TRBV18 and TRBJ1-1; 9 bases fit TRBD1. V lost 6 bases to trimming and J lost 3 bases; unmatched junction nucleotides: 5. Germline V lookup: CDR1 KGHSH, CDR2 LQKENI. CDR3 size: 14 residues. CDR3: CASSPRQGDTEAFF. DNA of the CDR3: TGTGCCAGCTCGCCTCGACAGGGGGACACTGAAGCTTTCTTT.

The rearrangement joins TRBV7-8 to TRBJ1-2; the D is unclear. Trimming took 4 bases from V and 6 from J, leaving 6 bases between them. The CDR3 loop spans 11 amino acids. Germline V lookup: CDR1 SGHVS, CDR2 FQNEAQ. The CDR3 region is CASSSGDGYTF. The CDR3 DNA reads as TGTGCCAGCAGCTCAGGAGATGGCTACACCTTC.

The chain is built from TRBV4-3 and TRBJ2-5, with 8 positions matching TRBD1. The CDR3 has 15 residues. V was clipped by 0 bases and J by 5 bases; unmatched bases: 5. Germline CDR1 and CDR2: LGHNA and YSLEER. CDR3 bases: TGCGCCAGCAGCCAAGATACAGGGGGTCGGGAGACCCAGTACTTC. It is translated as CASSQDTGGRETQYF.

The chain links TRBV7-2 to TRBJ2-1, with 8 bases that match TRBD2. This CDR3 has 16 residues. Trimming cost V 0 bases and J 6 bases; bases outside gene matches: 7. Germline V gene sequence: CDR1 SGHTA, CDR2 FQGNSA. Written as DNA, the CDR3 is TGTGCCAGCAGCTTAGCGAGCGGGGGCCTGGGCAATGAGCAGTTCTTC. Its translation: CASSLASGGLGNEQFF.

This clone was seen only once. The V gene is TRBV30, the J gene TRBJ1-5; 9 bases match TRBD1. Germline CDR1 is GTSNPN and CDR2 is SVGIG (reference sequence). Trimming took 0 bases from V and 4 from J; bases not matched to a gene: 4. This CDR3 region has 15 residues. CDR3 sequence: CAWSVRDRVNQPQHF. In DNA, the CDR3 is TGTGCCTGGAGTGTAAGGGACAGGGTAAATCAGCCCCAGCATTTT.

V gene TRBV2 combines with J gene TRBJ1-2; D gene uncertain. CDR1 is SNHLY and CDR2 is FYNNEI in the germline V gene. The length of the CDR3 is 14 residues. Between the trimmed V and J ends, which lost 2 bases and 0 bases, there was a span of 7 bases. CDR3 loop: CASSEWGPNYGYTF. The DNA for the CDR3 is TGTGCCAGCAGTGAATGGGGTCCTAACTATGGCTACACCTTC.